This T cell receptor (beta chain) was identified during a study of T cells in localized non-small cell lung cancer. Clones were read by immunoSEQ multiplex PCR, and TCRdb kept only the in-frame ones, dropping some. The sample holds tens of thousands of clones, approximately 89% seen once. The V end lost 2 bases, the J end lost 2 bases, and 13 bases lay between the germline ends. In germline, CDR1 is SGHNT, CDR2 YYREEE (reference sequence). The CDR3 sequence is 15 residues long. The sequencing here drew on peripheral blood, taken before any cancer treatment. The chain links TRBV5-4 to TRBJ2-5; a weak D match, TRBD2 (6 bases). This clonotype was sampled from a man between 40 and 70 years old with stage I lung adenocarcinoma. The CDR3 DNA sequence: TGTGCCAGCAGCTTAAGCGGAGGGGCTCAAGAGACCCAGTACTTC. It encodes CASSLSGGAQETQYF. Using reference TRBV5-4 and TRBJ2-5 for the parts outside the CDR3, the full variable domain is ETGVTQSPTHLIKTRGQQVTLRCSSQSGHNTVSWYQQALGQGPQFIFQYYREEENGRGNFPPRFSGLQFPNYSSELNVNALELDDSALYLCASSLSGGAQETQYFGPGTRLLVL.